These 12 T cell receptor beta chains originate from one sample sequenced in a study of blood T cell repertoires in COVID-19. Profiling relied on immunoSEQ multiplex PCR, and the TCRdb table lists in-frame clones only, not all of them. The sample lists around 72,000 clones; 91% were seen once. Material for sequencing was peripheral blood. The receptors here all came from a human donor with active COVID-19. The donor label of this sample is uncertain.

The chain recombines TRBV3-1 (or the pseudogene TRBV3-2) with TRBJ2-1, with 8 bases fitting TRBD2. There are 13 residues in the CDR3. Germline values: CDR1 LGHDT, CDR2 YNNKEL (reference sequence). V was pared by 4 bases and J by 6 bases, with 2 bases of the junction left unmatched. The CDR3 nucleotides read TGTGCCAGCAGCCGAACTAGCGGCAATGAGCAGTTCTTC. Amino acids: CASSRTSGNEQFF.

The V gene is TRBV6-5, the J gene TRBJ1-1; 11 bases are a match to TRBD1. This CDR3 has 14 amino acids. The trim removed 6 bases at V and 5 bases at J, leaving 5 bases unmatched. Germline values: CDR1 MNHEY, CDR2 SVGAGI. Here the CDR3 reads CASSRGQGVTEAFF. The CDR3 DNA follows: TGTGCCAGCAGCCGGGGACAGGGGGTAACTGAAGCTTTCTTT.

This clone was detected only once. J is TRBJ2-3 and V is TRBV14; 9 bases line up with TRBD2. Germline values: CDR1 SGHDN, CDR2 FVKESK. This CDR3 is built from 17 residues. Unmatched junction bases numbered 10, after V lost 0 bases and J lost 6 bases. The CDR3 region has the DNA TGTGCCAGCAGCCAAGATCAAATAGCGGGAGTATTGGATACGCAGTATTTT. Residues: CASSQDQIAGVLDTQYF.

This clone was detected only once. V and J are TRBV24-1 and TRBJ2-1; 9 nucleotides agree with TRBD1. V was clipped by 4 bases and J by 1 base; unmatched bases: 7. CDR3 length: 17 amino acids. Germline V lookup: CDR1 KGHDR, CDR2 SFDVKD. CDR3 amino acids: CATSDRPGQGSYNEQFF. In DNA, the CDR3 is TGTGCCACCAGTGACAGACCGGGACAGGGTTCCTACAATGAGCAGTTCTTC.

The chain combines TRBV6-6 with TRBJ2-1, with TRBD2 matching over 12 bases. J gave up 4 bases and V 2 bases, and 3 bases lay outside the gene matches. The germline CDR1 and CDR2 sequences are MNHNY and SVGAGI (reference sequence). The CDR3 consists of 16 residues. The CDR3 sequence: CASSYPLAGGYNEQFF. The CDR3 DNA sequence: TGTGCCAGCAGTTACCCACTAGCGGGAGGATACAATGAGCAGTTCTTC.

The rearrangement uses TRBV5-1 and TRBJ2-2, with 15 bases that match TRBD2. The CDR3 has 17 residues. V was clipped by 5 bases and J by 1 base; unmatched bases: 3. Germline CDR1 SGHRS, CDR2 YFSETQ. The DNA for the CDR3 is TGCGCCAGCAGACCGGGACTAGCGGGGGGGAACACCGGGGAGCTGTTTTTT. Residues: CASRPGLAGGNTGELFF.

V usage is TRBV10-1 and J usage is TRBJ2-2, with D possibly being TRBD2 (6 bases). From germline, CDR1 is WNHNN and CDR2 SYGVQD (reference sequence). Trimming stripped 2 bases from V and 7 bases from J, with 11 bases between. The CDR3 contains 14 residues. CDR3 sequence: CASSEGGIVGELFF. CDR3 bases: TGCGCCAGCAGTGAGGGCGGGATTGTCGGGGAGCTGTTTTTT.

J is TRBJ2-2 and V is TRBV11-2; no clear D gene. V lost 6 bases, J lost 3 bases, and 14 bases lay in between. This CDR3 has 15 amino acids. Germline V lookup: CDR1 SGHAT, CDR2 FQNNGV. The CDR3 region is CASRRLVSDTGELFF. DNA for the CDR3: TGTGCCAGCAGACGACTTGTAAGTGACACCGGGGAGCTGTTTTTT.

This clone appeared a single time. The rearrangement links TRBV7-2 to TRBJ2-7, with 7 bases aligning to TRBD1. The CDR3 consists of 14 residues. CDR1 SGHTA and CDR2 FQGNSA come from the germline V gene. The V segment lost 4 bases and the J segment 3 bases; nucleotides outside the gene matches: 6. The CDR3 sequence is CASSSGGWSYEQYF. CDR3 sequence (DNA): TGTGCCAGCAGCTCAGGGGGTTGGAGCTACGAGCAGTACTTC. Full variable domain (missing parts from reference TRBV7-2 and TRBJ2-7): GAGVSQSPSNKVTEKGKDVELRCDPISGHTALYWYRQSLGQGLEFLIYFQGNSAPDKSGLPSDRFSAERTGGSVSTLTIQRTQQEDSAVYLCASSSGGWSYEQYFGPGTRLTVT.

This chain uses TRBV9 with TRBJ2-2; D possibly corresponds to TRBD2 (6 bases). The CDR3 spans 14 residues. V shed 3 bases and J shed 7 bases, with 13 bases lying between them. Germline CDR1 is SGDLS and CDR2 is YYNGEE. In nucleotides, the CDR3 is TGTGCCAGCAGCGGCGGGAAGCCCGGCGGGGAGCTGTTTTTT. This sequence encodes CASSGGKPGGELFF.

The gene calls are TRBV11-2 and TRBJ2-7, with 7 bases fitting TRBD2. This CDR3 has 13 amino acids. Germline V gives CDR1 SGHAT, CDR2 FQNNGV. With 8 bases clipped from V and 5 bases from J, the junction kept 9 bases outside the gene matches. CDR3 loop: CASGLAGVHEQYF. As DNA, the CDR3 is TGTGCCAGCGGGTTGGCGGGAGTCCACGAGCAGTACTTC.

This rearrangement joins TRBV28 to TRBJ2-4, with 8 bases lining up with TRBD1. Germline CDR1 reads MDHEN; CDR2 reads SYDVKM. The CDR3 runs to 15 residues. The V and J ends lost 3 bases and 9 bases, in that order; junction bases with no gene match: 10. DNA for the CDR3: TGTGCCAGCAGTTTGAGAACAGGGGGTCGAGTCATTCAGTACTTC. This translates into CASSLRTGGRVIQYF.